Presented here are 31 T cell receptor beta chains from one specimen sequenced in a study of cytomegalovirus exposure and HLA in healthy donors. Use of 60 Vbeta and 13 Jbeta primers characterized the PCR. Profiling relied on immunoSEQ multiplex PCR, and the TCRdb table lists in-frame clones only, not all of them. The sample has over 100,000 clones; more than 70% are singletons. Specimen: PBMCs. The receptors come from a man aged 50 to 59 in good health and CMV-seropositive.

The chain links TRBV4-1 to TRBJ1-4; a possible D gene is TRBD1 (5 bases). Germline assignment: CDR1 MGHRA and CDR2 YSYEKL. The V and J ends lost 1 base and 8 bases respectively, with 14 bases between them. The CDR3 is 15 residues long. CDR3 sequence (DNA): TGCGCCAGCAGCCAAGGAGGCCAGGGCCTCGAAAAACTGTTTTTT. This codes for CASSQGGQGLEKLFF.

The V and J genes are TRBV6-5 and TRBJ2-5; TRBD1 matches at 7 bases. This CDR3 contains 15 residues. With V trimmed by 5 bases and J by 1 base, 7 bases remained unmatched. Per the germline V gene, CDR1 is MNHEY and CDR2 is SVGAGI. For the CDR3, the DNA is TGTGCCAGCAGTCATAACAGGGGACCCCAAGAGACCCAGTACTTC. As protein: CASSHNRGPQETQYF.

The chain carries TRBV6-4 and TRBJ1-1, with 7 bases fitting TRBD1. Germline V gene data show CDR1 as MRHNA and CDR2 as SNTAGT. The length of the CDR3 is 12 residues. The V gene end was trimmed by 4 bases and the J gene end by 7 bases; junction bases not matched to a gene: 3. As DNA, the CDR3 is TGTGCCAGCAGTGGTAACAGGGGTGAAGCTTTCTTT. It translates to CASSGNRGEAFF.

The rearrangement links TRBV6-5 to TRBJ2-7; possibly TRBD1 for D (5 bases). The V and J ends lost 4 bases and 3 bases respectively, with 13 bases between them. Germline values: CDR1 MNHEY, CDR2 SVGAGI. The CDR3 runs 14 residues. As DNA, the CDR3 is TGTGCCAGCAGTTCGTCTACAGGAAGCTACGAGCAGTACTTC. As protein: CASSSSTGSYEQYF.

The rearrangement links TRBV10-3 to TRBJ1-5; the D gene is possibly TRBD1 (6 bases). V lost 3 bases and J 3 bases, leaving 9 bases between the germline ends. The CDR3 runs to 14 residues. Germline values: CDR1 ENHRY, CDR2 SYGVKD. The DNA for the CDR3 is TGTGCCATCAGTGAAGGACAGATCAATCAGCCCCAGCATTTT. This sequence encodes CAISEGQINQPQHF.

In this sample, this clone turned up a few times. V gene TRBV5-4 combines with J gene TRBJ1-4; D is undetermined. The CDR3 runs 14 residues. Germline V lookup: CDR1 SGHNT, CDR2 YYREEE (reference sequence). Trimming took 1 base from V and 7 from J, leaving 11 bases between them. For the CDR3, the DNA is TGTGCCAGCAGCTTGTCACTCGGCGGTGAAAAACTGTTTTTT. It codes for CASSLSLGGEKLFF.

The chain combines TRBV7-2 with TRBJ1-1; 8 bases match TRBD1. Germline CDR1 is SGHTA and CDR2 is FQGNSA. The V segment lost 5 bases and the J segment 1 base; nucleotides outside the gene matches: 15. The CDR3 spans 18 residues. The CDR3 protein is CASSPRGRGRTGNTEAFF. Written as DNA, the CDR3 is TGTGCCAGCAGCCCCCGGGGCAGGGGGCGAACGGGGAACACTGAAGCTTTCTTT.

The table lists this clone with many counts. The chain links TRBV5-4 to TRBJ2-7; TRBD1 agrees at 8 bases. V shed 4 bases, J shed 3 bases, and the junction held 6 bases outside the gene matches. The CDR3 covers 14 residues. CDR1 and CDR2 from the germline V gene are SGHNT and YYREEE (reference sequence). The CDR3, as DNA: TGTGCCAGCAGCCACCAGACAGGGGACTACGAGCAGTACTTC. It yields the protein CASSHQTGDYEQYF.

The chain uses TRBV15 and TRBJ2-5; 7 bases match TRBD2. Judging by the DNA end, TRBJ2-7 fits better; the J call may be wrong. The germline gives CDR1 LNHNV, CDR2 YYDKDF (reference sequence). This CDR3 comprises 17 residues. The CDR3 nucleotides are TGTGCCACCAGCAGAGATGCAGGGCGGGGGAGCTCCTACGAGCAGTACTTC. Translated: CATSRDAGRGSSYEQYF.

The V gene is TRBV2, the J gene TRBJ2-2, with 10 bases lining up with TRBD2. The CDR3 extends over 16 amino acids. V lost 6 bases to trimming and J lost 2 bases; unmatched junction nucleotides: 6. Germline CDR1 and CDR2: SNHLY and FYNNEI. The CDR3 is CASRVAGGGNTGELFF. The CDR3 nucleotides are TGTGCCAGCAGGGTAGCGGGGGGTGGAAACACCGGGGAGCTGTTTTTT.

This clone occurred a few times. The chain has TRBV4-3 and TRBJ1-5; weak D call: TRBD1 (6 bases). Germline V CDR1 and CDR2: LGHNA, YSLEER. V was trimmed by 0 bases and J by 12 bases, leaving 15 bases between them. CDR3 length: 14 amino acids. The CDR3 nucleotides read TGCGCCAGCAGCCAAGATGTGATTCGAGGGGGCCAGCATTTT. As protein: CASSQDVIRGGQHF.

A single count supports this clone. V usage is TRBV11-2 and J usage is TRBJ2-1; 8 positions agree with TRBD1. This CDR3 comprises 15 residues. CDR1 is SGHAT, CDR2 FQNNGV, per germline. V dropped 1 base and J dropped 7; count of bases not matched to a gene: 6. CDR3 DNA sequence: TGTGCCAGCAGCTTAGTCCCAGGGGGCAAAAATGAGCAGTTCTTC. Encoded protein: CASSLVPGGKNEQFF.

J is TRBJ2-5 and V is TRBV9; TRBD1 aligns across 7 bases. V was clipped by 0 bases and J by 2 bases; unmatched bases: 7. CDR3 size: 16 residues. The germline gives CDR1 SGDLS, CDR2 YYNGEE. CDR3 protein: CASSVAAGGRQETQYF. The CDR3 nucleotides read TGTGCCAGCAGCGTAGCCGCAGGGGGTAGGCAAGAGACCCAGTACTTC.

The gene calls are TRBV18 and TRBJ1-1; perhaps TRBD1 as D (5 bases). V was shortened by 1 base and J by 3 bases, with 12 bases between the two germline ends. The germline V gene has CDR1 KGHSH and CDR2 LQKENI. The CDR3 contains 15 residues. The CDR3 region is CASSPQGSAYTEAFF. The CDR3 DNA reads TGTGCCAGCTCACCACAGGGGTCGGCGTACACTGAAGCTTTCTTT.

The chain links TRBV5-1 to TRBJ2-5, with TRBD1 as a possible D gene (6 bases). With the DNA end fitting TRBJ2-7 better, the J assignment may be wrong. Germline-derived CDR1 and CDR2 are SGHRS and YFSETQ. There are 13 residues in the CDR3. The CDR3 DNA follows: TGCGCCAGCAGCTTGGGTGGGGGCGCCGAGCAGTACTTC. Translated: CASSLGGGAEQYF.

This rearrangement joins TRBV7-9 to TRBJ2-5; tentatively, D is TRBD2 (5 bases). The CDR3 consists of 16 residues. CDR1 is SEHNR and CDR2 is FQNEAQ in the germline V gene (reference sequence). V lost 2 bases to trimming and J lost 0 bases, with 13 bases between them. DNA of the CDR3: TGTGCCAGCAGCTTACCCAGGACGGGGAACCAAGAGACCCAGTACTTC. It yields the protein CASSLPRTGNQETQYF.

This clone was counted between two and nine times. This sequence joins TRBV9 and TRBJ2-7; TRBD2 agrees at 8 bases. This CDR3 has 14 residues. CDR1 SGDLS and CDR2 YYNGEE come from the germline V gene. V lost 1 base and J lost 4; bases outside the gene matches: 4. The CDR3 sequence is CASSVRPGGYEQYF. The CDR3 region has the DNA TGTGCCAGCAGCGTAAGACCGGGAGGGTACGAGCAGTACTTC.

This rearrangement joins TRBV15 to TRBJ1-6; 8 bases agree with TRBD1. The CDR3 contains 16 residues. The V segment lost 1 base and the J segment 12 bases; nucleotides outside the gene matches: 11. Germline values: CDR1 LNHNV, CDR2 YYDKDF (reference sequence). The CDR3 bases are TGTGCCACCAGCAGAGGTTGGGGCAGGGGGCGGGGACCCCTCCACTTT. This encodes CATSRGWGRGRGPLHF.

This clone was detected a few times. This rearrangement joins TRBV7-7 to TRBJ2-1; 10 bases map to TRBD2. Per germline, CDR1 SSHAT and CDR2 FNYEAQ (reference sequence). This CDR3 region has 13 residues. Trimming at V came to 5 bases and at J to 8 bases, leaving 3 bases not matched to a gene. The chain's CDR3 is CASSISGGDEQFF. DNA for the CDR3: TGTGCCAGCAGCATCAGCGGGGGGGATGAGCAGTTCTTC.

The rearrangement joins TRBV18 to TRBJ2-5, with D tentatively TRBD1 (6 bases). The germline V gene encodes CDR1 KGHSH and CDR2 LQKENI. The V end was cut by 3 bases, the J end by 0 bases, with 8 bases between. This CDR3 spans 14 amino acids. CDR3 nucleotide sequence: TGTGCCAGCTCACCCTCAGGGGACCAAGAGACCCAGTACTTC. This encodes CASSPSGDQETQYF.

This clone was observed a handful of times. The chain is built from TRBV6-1 and TRBJ1-1; possibly TRBD1 for D (5 bases). Germline V gene data show CDR1 as MNHNS and CDR2 as SASEGT. This CDR3 region has 15 residues. Trimming removed 7 bases from V and 3 bases from J, with 18 bases in between. The CDR3 bases are TGTGCCAGCACCTTGGGGCCAGGGCGCTACACTGAAGCTTTCTTT. Protein product: CASTLGPGRYTEAFF.

This clone was counted only a few times. V usage is TRBV27 and J usage is TRBJ1-4, with TRBD1 identical over 8 bases. V shed 6 bases, J shed 8 bases, and the junction held 8 bases outside the gene matches. CDR3 length: 14 amino acids. Germline V gene data show CDR1 as MNHEY and CDR2 as SMNVEV (reference sequence). In DNA form, the CDR3 reads TGTGCCAGCAGGTTGACAGGGGCGGGCGAAAAACTGTTTTTT. The encoded protein is CASRLTGAGEKLFF.

V and J are TRBV4-1 and TRBJ2-7; no firm D call. The CDR3 is made up of 14 amino acids. The germline V and J ends were trimmed by 4 bases and 0 bases, with 10 bases remaining between them. The germline CDR1 and CDR2 sequences are MGHRA and YSYEKL. The DNA of the CDR3 is TGCGCCAGCAGCCGTCGGGTTGGCTCCTACGAGCAGTACTTC. It specifies CASSRRVGSYEQYF.

V and J are TRBV9 and TRBJ2-3; 8 nucleotides line up with TRBD2. The CDR3 consists of 15 residues. Germline CDR1 SGDLS, CDR2 YYNGEE. Trimming took 2 bases from V and 2 from J; bases not matched to a gene: 4. CDR3 protein: CASSVIAGTTDTQYF. The CDR3 DNA reads as TGTGCCAGCAGCGTTATAGCGGGAACCACAGATACGCAGTATTTT.

The CDR3 DNA is TGTGCCAGCAGCCAAGACGGTACCGAGGCCTACAATGAGCAGTTCTTC. Its translation: CASSQDGTEAYNEQFF. The chain recombines TRBV4-2 with TRBJ2-1; no clear D. The CDR3 totals 16 residues. Trimming took 0 bases from V and 2 from J, leaving 11 bases between them. The germline CDR1 and CDR2 sequences are LGHNA and YNFKEQ.

The rearrangement links TRBV2 to TRBJ2-5, with D possibly being TRBD2 (5 bases). The CDR3 loop spans 13 amino acids. Germline V lookup: CDR1 SNHLY, CDR2 FYNNEI. V dropped 7 bases and J dropped 4 bases, with 13 bases sitting between them. The CDR3 nucleotides read TGTGCCAGCACCCGGCGGGCCCTAGAGACCCAGTACTTC. It codes for CASTRRALETQYF. The variable domain in full, with the rest retrieved from reference TRBV2 and TRBJ2-5, is EPEVTQTPSHQVTQMGQEVILRCVPISNHLYFYWYRQILGQKVEFLVSFYNNEISEKSEIFDDQFSVERPDGSNFTLKIRSTKLEDSAMYFCASTRRALETQYFGPGTRLLVL.

This clone occurred a few times. Here the CDR3 reads CASSFSGTGGREQYF. DNA of the CDR3: TGTGCCAGCAGCTTCTCCGGGACAGGGGGCCGGGAGCAGTACTTC. V and J are TRBV5-6 and TRBJ2-7, with 12 bases that match TRBD1. The germline gives CDR1 SGHDT, CDR2 YYEEEE. This CDR3 has 15 residues. Trimming took 2 bases from V and 7 from J; bases not matched to a gene: 7.

This clone was seen more than once but under ten times. This chain connects TRBV18 to TRBJ2-7; 9 bases fit TRBD1. The germline V gene encodes CDR1 KGHSH and CDR2 LQKENI. This CDR3 is 15 amino acids long. Germline trimming cut 4 bases from V and 6 bases from J; bases unmatched to any gene: 10. The CDR3 bases are TGTGCCAGCTCACAAGCCGGGACAGGGACTGCCGAGCAGTACTTC. Translated: CASSQAGTGTAEQYF.

The chain links TRBV5-1 to TRBJ2-3; perhaps TRBD1 as D (5 bases). The V gene's germline CDR1 is SGHRS and CDR2 YFSETQ. The CDR3 consists of 16 residues. V was pared by 0 bases and J by 0 bases, with 11 bases between. CDR3 residues: CASSLGQTESTDTQYF. Here the CDR3 DNA reads TGCGCCAGCAGCTTGGGTCAGACAGAAAGCACAGATACGCAGTATTTT.

CDR3 nucleotide sequence: TGCGCCAGCAGCTTGGCACAGGCCTACTCCTACGAGCAGTACTTC. Protein product: CASSLAQAYSYEQYF. The V call is TRBV5-1, the J call TRBJ2-7; D is possibly TRBD1 (5 bases). Per germline, CDR1 SGHRS and CDR2 YFSETQ. Trimming removed 0 bases at V and 0 bases at J, with 10 bases between. This CDR3 comprises 15 residues.

This chain joins TRBV9 and TRBJ2-1; 9 bases align to TRBD1. Germline CDR1 and CDR2: SGDLS and YYNGEE. J gave up 1 base and V 6 bases, and 8 bases lay outside the gene matches. The CDR3 runs 16 residues. The CDR3 loop reads CASTTTGGVSYNEQFF. CDR3 sequence (DNA): TGTGCCAGCACGACGACAGGGGGGGTATCCTACAATGAGCAGTTCTTC.